Below, 22 T cell receptor beta chains from the same sample are listed, as sequenced in a study of blood T cell repertoires in COVID-19. Clones were sequenced by immunoSEQ multiplex PCR, and TCRdb holds only the in-frame ones, with some missing. The sample comprises some 700,000 clones, 85% to 90% of which are singletons, and over 0.2% rests with the top ten. Sequenced: peripheral blood. These receptor sequences come from a woman under 30 with acute or convalescent COVID-19.

V and J are TRBV6-5 and TRBJ1-2; D is uncertain. The V and J ends lost 2 bases and 4 bases respectively, with 8 bases between them. In germline, CDR1 is MNHEY, CDR2 SVGAGI. The CDR3 extends over 13 amino acids. The CDR3 loop reads CASSYVNSYGYTF. The CDR3, as DNA: TGTGCCAGCAGTTACGTAAACAGCTATGGCTACACCTTC.

This chain joins TRBV3-1 (or the pseudogene TRBV3-2) and TRBJ1-1; TRBD1 might be the D (6 bases). The CDR3 has 14 amino acids. Germline CDR1 is LGHDT and CDR2 is YNNKEL (reference sequence). V lost 4 bases, J lost 7 bases, and 16 bases lay in between. The DNA of the CDR3 is TGTGCCAGCAGCCCCACAGGGTTGGACAATGAAGCTTTCTTT. It translates to CASSPTGLDNEAFF.

V is TRBV5-4 and J is TRBJ2-7, with 9 bases fitting TRBD1. The V gene's germline CDR1 is SGHNT and CDR2 YYREEE (reference sequence). V lost 3 bases, J lost 8 bases, and 6 bases stayed unmatched. CDR3 length: 13 amino acids. The CDR3 sequence: CASSWTGEGKQYF. The DNA of the CDR3 is TGTGCCAGCAGCTGGACAGGGGAAGGGAAGCAGTACTTC.

In its sample, this clone was seen once. This chain connects TRBV5-1 to TRBJ1-2, with 9 bases matching TRBD1. Germline V CDR1 and CDR2: SGHRS, YFSETQ. The CDR3 is 13 residues long. V lost 9 bases, J lost 2 bases, and 5 bases stayed unmatched. The CDR3 is CATATGGNYGYTF. The CDR3 DNA sequence: TGCGCCACCGCGACAGGGGGGAACTATGGCTACACCTTC.

The chain recombines TRBV4-2 with TRBJ2-3; D possibly corresponds to TRBD1 (6 bases). Trimming took off 0 bases at V and 1 base at J, with 8 bases between the two ends. CDR1 and CDR2 (germline): LGHNA, YNFKEQ. The CDR3 contains 15 residues. CDR3 DNA: TGTGCCAGCAGCCAAGAAGACAGGCGCACAGATACGCAGTATTTT. Encoded protein: CASSQEDRRTDTQYF.

This clone was recorded a few times. The genes are TRBV2 and TRBJ2-2; 8 nucleotides align to TRBD2. CDR3 length equals 12 residues. CDR1 and CDR2 from the germline V gene are SNHLY and FYNNEI. V lost 10 bases and J lost 6; bases outside the gene matches: 4. The CDR3 nucleotides are TGTGCCACAAGGACTAGCCCCGGGGAGCTGTTTTTT. It yields the protein CATRTSPGELFF.

This sequence joins TRBV7-9 and TRBJ2-1; the D gene is possibly TRBD2 (6 bases). There are 15 residues in the CDR3. Trimming cost V 3 bases and J 2 bases, with 11 bases left between them. Germline loops: CDR1 SEHNR, CDR2 FQNEAQ (reference sequence). The CDR3, as DNA: TGTGCCAGCAGCTTGGTGCTAGCGACCTACAATGAGCAGTTCTTC. Amino acid sequence: CASSLVLATYNEQFF.

V gene TRBV19 combines with J gene TRBJ1-5, with 9 bases fitting TRBD1. The germline gives CDR1 LNHDA, CDR2 SQIVND (reference sequence). After removal of 3 bases from V and 4 bases from J, the junction contained 7 bases not matched to a gene. This CDR3 comprises 16 residues. DNA for the CDR3: TGTGCCAGTAGTATGAGGACCGGGACAGGGAATCAGCCCCAGCATTTT. This codes for CASSMRTGTGNQPQHF.

The chain has TRBV5-1 and TRBJ2-7, with D possibly being TRBD1 (7 bases). Germline V CDR1 and CDR2: SGHRS, YFSETQ. The CDR3 is 14 residues long. Trimming pared 2 bases from V and 4 bases from J, leaving 13 bases between. The CDR3 nucleotides read TGCGCCAGCAGCTTCAGGGGGGACATGTACGAGCAGTACTTC. Translation: CASSFRGDMYEQYF.

As for this clone: One junction end does not reproduce the germline sequence, and a read error may be involved. The chain links TRBV7-2 to TRBJ1-2; TRBD1 matches 7 bases. The germline V gene has CDR1 SGHTA and CDR2 FQGNSA. The CDR3 consists of 13 residues. Here the CDR3 reads CASRVTGNFGYTF. CDR3 sequence (DNA): TGTGCCAGCAGGGTGACAGGGAACTTTGGCTACACCTTC.

This clone was seen just once. The chain couples TRBV27 to TRBJ2-7; weak D call: TRBD1 (6 bases). The V and J ends lost 4 bases and 6 bases respectively, with 19 bases between them. From germline, CDR1 is MNHEY and CDR2 SMNVEV (reference sequence). The CDR3 extends over 15 amino acids. The CDR3 bases are TGTGCCAGCAGTTCCCCAGGGGTCCCCCGGGTCGAGCAGTACTTC. Its translation is CASSSPGVPRVEQYF.

This chain uses TRBV6-6 with TRBJ2-1, with TRBD1 matching over 9 bases. The CDR3 extends over 15 amino acids. Losses at the gene ends were 2 bases for V and 6 bases for J; bases not matched to a gene: 5. In germline, CDR1 is MNHNY, CDR2 SVGAGI (reference sequence). The CDR3 coding sequence is TGTGCCAGCAGTTACCTGGACAGGGGTAGCAATGAGCAGTTCTTC. Its translation is CASSYLDRGSNEQFF.

This clone has just a few counts. The chain couples TRBV7-2 to TRBJ2-1; 11 bases fit TRBD2. The V and J ends lost 3 bases and 2 bases, in that order; junction bases with no gene match: 0. Germline values: CDR1 SGHTA, CDR2 FQGNSA. CDR3 length: 15 residues. The CDR3 is CASSFSGGAYNEQFF. DNA of the CDR3: TGTGCCAGCAGCTTTAGCGGGGGGGCCTACAATGAGCAGTTCTTC.

This rearrangement joins TRBV19 to TRBJ2-1; 9 bases align to TRBD2. CDR1 LNHDA and CDR2 SQIVND come from the germline V gene (reference sequence). J lost 2 bases, V lost 7 bases, and 3 bases had no gene match. There are 14 residues in the CDR3. The CDR3, as DNA: TGTGCCAGTAATCGCGGGGGGGCCTACAATGAGCAGTTCTTC. Encoded protein: CASNRGGAYNEQFF.

This clone is a singleton in its sample. The V gene is TRBV6-5, the J gene TRBJ2-1; D gene uncertain. Germline V lookup: CDR1 MNHEY, CDR2 SVGAGI. This CDR3 region has 14 residues. V was trimmed by 0 bases and J by 7 bases, leaving 10 bases between them. The CDR3, as DNA: TGTGCCAGCAGTTACTCAACAGACCCTAATGAGCAGTTCTTC. As protein: CASSYSTDPNEQFF.

This clone was detected a few times. V and J are TRBV6-1 and TRBJ1-5; 7 bases are shared with TRBD1. The CDR3 covers 17 residues. CDR1 is MNHNS and CDR2 is SASEGT in the germline V gene. The trim removed 1 base at V and 0 bases at J, leaving 6 bases unmatched. The CDR3 sequence: CASSEVRDSYSNQPQHF. The CDR3 region has the DNA TGTGCCAGCAGTGAAGTCCGGGACAGTTATAGCAATCAGCCCCAGCATTTT.

The rearrangement joins TRBV2 to TRBJ1-2, with TRBD1 matching 8 bases. The length of the CDR3 is 14 residues. Trimming at V came to 5 bases and at J to 3 bases, leaving 5 bases not matched to a gene. Looked up from germline, CDR1 is SNHLY and CDR2 is FYNNEI. CDR3 region: CASSSTGVDYGYTF. CDR3 coding DNA: TGTGCCAGCAGTTCGACAGGGGTGGACTATGGCTACACCTTC.

Here the CDR3 DNA reads TGTGCCAGCACCATTAGAGAAGACAGGGTGGAGGACACTGAAGCTTTCTTT. Amino acids: CASTIREDRVEDTEAFF. The J gene is TRBJ1-1, the V gene TRBV21-1; TRBD1, the table's D call, lacks a check against the DNA. TRBV21-1 is given as a pseudogene. The CDR3 has 17 residues.

This chain joins TRBV7-8 and TRBJ1-2, with TRBD1 identical over 8 bases. Germline CDR1 reads SGHVS; CDR2 reads FQNEAQ. V trimming: 4 bases; J trimming: 6 bases; junction bases outside the gene matches: 4. The CDR3 loop spans 13 amino acids. In nucleotides, the CDR3 is TGTGCCAGCAGCTCGAGACAGGGGCATGGCTACACCTTC. It translates to CASSSRQGHGYTF. Combining the CDR3 with reference TRBV7-8 and TRBJ1-2 gives the whole variable domain GAGVSQSPRYKVAKRGQDVALRCDPISGHVSLFWYQQALGQGPEFLTYFQNEAQLDKSGLPSDRFFAERPEGSVSTLKIQRTQQEDSAVYLCASSSRQGHGYTFGSGTRLTVV.

This sequence joins TRBV3-1 (or the pseudogene TRBV3-2) and TRBJ1-2, with a tentative D call TRBD1 (6 bases). The CDR3 covers 14 residues. Per the germline V gene, CDR1 is LGHDT and CDR2 is YNNKEL (reference sequence). V was cut by 5 bases and J by 2 bases, with 12 bases left in between. The CDR3 bases are TGTGCCAGCAGCATCGGGACACCAAACTATGGCTACACCTTC. This sequence encodes CASSIGTPNYGYTF.

V is TRBV4-3 and J is TRBJ2-1; 9 bases align to TRBD2. V lost 3 bases and J lost 8; bases outside the gene matches: 20. This CDR3 comprises 19 residues. CDR1 and CDR2 (germline): LGHNA, YSLEER. CDR3 sequence reads: CASSQAGGGGAFIVHEQFF. As DNA, the CDR3 is TGCGCCAGCAGCCAGGCCGGGGGCGGGGGGGCCTTCATCGTCCATGAGCAGTTCTTC.

The chain couples TRBV3-1 (or the pseudogene TRBV3-2) to TRBJ1-3; 8 bases line up with TRBD1. The CDR3 has 16 residues. The ends lost 1 base at V and 4 bases at J; junction bases unmatched: 6. Per the germline V gene, CDR1 is LGHDT and CDR2 is YNNKEL (reference sequence). The CDR3 reads CASSQVQGARGNTIYF. The CDR3 bases are TGTGCCAGCAGCCAAGTCCAGGGGGCGCGAGGAAACACCATATATTTT.